Listed here is a single T cell receptor beta chain. Antigen specificity is unknown. The ends lost 6 bases at V and 0 bases at J; junction bases unmatched: 11. The germline V gene encodes CDR1 SQVTM and CDR2 ANQGSEA. CDR3 length: 15 residues. The data were taken from a study of T cell responses to AZD1222 COVID-19 vaccine. The table came from immunoSEQ multiplex PCR; TCRdb's copy has only in-frame clones and leaves some out. The data show some 280,000 clones, approximately 94% seen once. Study-wide results and limits: White British donors predominated, females outnumbered males, and clonal diversity was possibly underestimated. Rises in breadth and depth of Spike-specific TCRs came after two AZD1222 doses.

Recipients boosted at about 4 weeks or about 12 weeks are pooled. The sample was peripheral blood, taken 28 days after the second AZD1222 dose. The clonotype comes from an adult who received the AZD1222 COVID-19 vaccine. The chain uses TRBV29-1 and TRBJ2-7; 7 nucleotides agree with TRBD1. CDR3 DNA: TGCAGCGTCCAAACAGGGGTGACTGTCTCCTACGAGCAGTACTTC. This gives the protein CSVQTGVTVSYEQYF.